The rows below give T cell receptor beta chains drawn from one sample of a study of T cell responses to AZD1222 COVID-19 vaccine. TCRdb's copy holds only in-frame clones and misses some; the assay was immunoSEQ multiplex PCR. The sample has more than 150,000 clones, roughly 92% seen once. This specimen consisted of peripheral blood, obtained on day 0 of AZD1222 vaccination. These receptors came from an adult in good health. Each CDR3 is given with its conserved first and last residue. Each record gives: clone size, J gene, V gene, CDR3 protein. Size is stated for part of the rows, as once, few or many counts, or as a class when the clone is expanded.

NA | TRBJ1-1 | TRBV6-5 | CASSFYRGSFF
NA | TRBJ2-3 | TRBV7-9 | CASSLVLRVLPDTDTQYF
NA | TRBJ1-1 | TRBV2 | CASSLNTEAFF
few | TRBJ2-5 | TRBV4-2 | CASSQIRRETQYF
NA | TRBJ2-5 | TRBV7-9 | CASSSGTGWSETQYF
NA | TRBJ1-1 | TRBV7-9 | CASSLLQGLNTEAFF
few | TRBJ2-5 | TRBV5-6 | CASSSGEVGQETQYF
NA | TRBJ1-1 | TRBV5-5 | CASSFGGDEAFF
NA | TRBJ2-3 | TRBV30 | CAWSVRATDTQYF
NA | TRBJ1-5 | TRBV4-3 | CASSQDPGRSNQPQHF
NA | TRBJ1-4 | TRBV6-5 | CASSRQGRNEKLFF
NA | TRBJ2-1 | TRBV9 | CASSLAPGSEQFF
NA | TRBJ2-5 | TRBV3-1/TRBV3-2 | CASSQDYSSETQYF
NA | TRBJ1-1 | TRBV6-5 | CASRPLGQKNTEAFF
NA | TRBJ1-5 | TRBV28 | CASRGGNQPQHF
NA | TRBJ1-6 | TRBV28 | CASSPHGTGRGSPLHF
NA | TRBJ1-2 | TRBV3-1/TRBV3-2 | CASSRGEVVTGYTF
NA | TRBJ1-5 | TRBV3-1/TRBV3-2 | CASSQDSGTSNQPQHF
NA | TRBJ1-2 | TRBV5-1 | CASSLAESGAFGYTF
NA | TRBJ1-2 | TRBV19 | CATRSQVNYGYTF
NA | TRBJ2-1 | TRBV5-1 | CASSPAGLAGGGAYNEQFF
NA | TRBJ1-4 | TRBV2 | CASSVSELFF